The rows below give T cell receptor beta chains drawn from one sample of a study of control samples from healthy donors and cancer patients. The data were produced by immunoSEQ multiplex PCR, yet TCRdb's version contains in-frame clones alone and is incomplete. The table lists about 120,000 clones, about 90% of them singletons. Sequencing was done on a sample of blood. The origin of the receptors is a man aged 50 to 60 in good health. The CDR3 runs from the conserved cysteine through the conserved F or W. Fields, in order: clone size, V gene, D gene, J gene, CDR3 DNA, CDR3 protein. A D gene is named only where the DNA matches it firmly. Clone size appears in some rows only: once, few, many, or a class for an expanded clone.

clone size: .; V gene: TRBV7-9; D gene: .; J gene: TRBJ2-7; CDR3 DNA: TGTGCCAGCAGCTCAGGGAAACCGACTTTCTACGAGCAGTACTTC; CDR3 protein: CASSSGKPTFYEQYF
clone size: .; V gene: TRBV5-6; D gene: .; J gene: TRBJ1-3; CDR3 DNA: TGTGCCAGCAGCTTAAGGAGGGACTCTGGAAACACCATATATTTT; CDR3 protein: CASSLRRDSGNTIYF
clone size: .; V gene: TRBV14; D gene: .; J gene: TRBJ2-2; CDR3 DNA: TGTGCCAGCGCCCTATCACAGGGAATCGGGGAGCTGTTTTTT; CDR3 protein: CASALSQGIGELFF
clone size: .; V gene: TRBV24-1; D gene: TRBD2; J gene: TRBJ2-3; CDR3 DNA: TGTGCCACCAGTGATTTATCGGGGGGGCTCCCAGATACGCAGTATTTT; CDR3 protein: CATSDLSGGLPDTQYF
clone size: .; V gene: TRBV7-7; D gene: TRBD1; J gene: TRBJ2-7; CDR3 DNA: TGTGCCAGCAGCTCGGGACAGGGGATTTGGTACTTC; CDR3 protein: CASSSGQGIWYF
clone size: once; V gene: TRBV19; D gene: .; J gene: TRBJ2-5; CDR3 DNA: TGTGCCAGTACCCGCAGGGGGGCAGTTCAGGAGACCCAGTACTTC; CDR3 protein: CASTRRGAVQETQYF
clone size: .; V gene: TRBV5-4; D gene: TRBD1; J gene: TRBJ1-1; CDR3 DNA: TGTGCCAGCAGCTTGGACAGGGGCCCTGAAGCTTTCTTT; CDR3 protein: CASSLDRGPEAFF
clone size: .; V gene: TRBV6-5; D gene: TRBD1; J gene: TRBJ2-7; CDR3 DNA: TGTGCTACCTCGACAGGGGCGGCCTCCTACGAGCAGTACTTC; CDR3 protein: CATSTGAASYEQYF
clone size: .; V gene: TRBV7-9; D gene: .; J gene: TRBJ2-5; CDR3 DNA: TGTGCCAGCAGCCACCTAGCGCTTCAAGAGACCCAGTACTTC; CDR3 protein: CASSHLALQETQYF
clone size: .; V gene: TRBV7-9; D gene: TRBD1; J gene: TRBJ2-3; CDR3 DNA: TGTGCCAGCAGCTCCCCAGGGGGAACTAGCACAGATACGCAGTATTTT; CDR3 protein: CASSSPGGTSTDTQYF
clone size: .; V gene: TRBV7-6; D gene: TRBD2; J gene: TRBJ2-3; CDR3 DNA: TGTGCCAGCAGCTTAGCGCGCACTAGCGGGGGCACAGATACGCAGTATTTT; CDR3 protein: CASSLARTSGGTDTQYF
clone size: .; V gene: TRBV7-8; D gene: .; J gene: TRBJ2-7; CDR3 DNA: TGTGCCAGCAGCCTCGGGGACATTTCTTACGAGCAGTACTTC; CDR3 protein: CASSLGDISYEQYF
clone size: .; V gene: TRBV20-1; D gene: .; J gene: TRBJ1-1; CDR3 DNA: TGCAGTGCCCTGGGGCGGACTGAAGCTTTCTTT; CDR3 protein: CSALGRTEAFF
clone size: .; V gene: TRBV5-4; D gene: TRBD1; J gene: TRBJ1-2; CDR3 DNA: TGTGCCAGCAGCTTTGCAGGGGGCAACTATGGCTACACCTTC; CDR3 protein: CASSFAGGNYGYTF
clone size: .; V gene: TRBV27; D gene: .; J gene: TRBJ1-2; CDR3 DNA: TGTGCCAGCAGTTTCAGGGACACGGGGGGCTACACCTTC; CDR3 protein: CASSFRDTGGYTF
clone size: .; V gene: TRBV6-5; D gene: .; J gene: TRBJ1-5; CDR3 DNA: TGTGCCAGCAGTTACTCGACGGGGGTCAATCAGCCCCAGCATTTT; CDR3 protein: CASSYSTGVNQPQHF
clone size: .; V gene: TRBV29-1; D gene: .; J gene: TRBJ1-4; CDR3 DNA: TGCAGCGTTGGTTCCCGAGGGATAAGTGAAAAACTGTTTTTT; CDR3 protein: CSVGSRGISEKLFF